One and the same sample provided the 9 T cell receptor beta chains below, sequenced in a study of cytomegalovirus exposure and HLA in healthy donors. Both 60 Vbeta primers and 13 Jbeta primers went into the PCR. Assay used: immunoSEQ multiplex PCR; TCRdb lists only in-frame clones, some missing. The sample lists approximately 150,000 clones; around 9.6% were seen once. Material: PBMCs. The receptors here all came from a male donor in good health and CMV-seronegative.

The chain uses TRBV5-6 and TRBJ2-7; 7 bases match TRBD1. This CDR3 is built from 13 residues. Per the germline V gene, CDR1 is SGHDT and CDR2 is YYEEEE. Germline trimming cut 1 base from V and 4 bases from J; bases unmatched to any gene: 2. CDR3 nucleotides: TGTGCCAGCAGCTTGACAGGGGTGTACGAGCAGTACTTC. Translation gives CASSLTGVYEQYF.

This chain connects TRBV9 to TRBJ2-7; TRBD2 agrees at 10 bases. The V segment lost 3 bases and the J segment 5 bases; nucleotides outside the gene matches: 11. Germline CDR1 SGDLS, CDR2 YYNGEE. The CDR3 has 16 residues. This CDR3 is CASSAGLAGERNEQYF. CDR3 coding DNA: TGTGCCAGCAGCGCCGGGCTAGCGGGAGAGAGGAACGAGCAGTACTTC.

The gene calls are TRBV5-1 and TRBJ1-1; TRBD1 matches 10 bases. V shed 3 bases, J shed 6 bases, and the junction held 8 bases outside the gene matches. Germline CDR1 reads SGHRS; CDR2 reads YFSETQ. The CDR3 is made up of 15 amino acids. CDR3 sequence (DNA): TGCGCCAGCAGCTCGACAGGGGGCGTGGGGGCTGAAGCTTTCTTT. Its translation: CASSSTGGVGAEAFF. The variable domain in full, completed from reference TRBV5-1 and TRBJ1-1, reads KAGVTQTPRYLIKTRGQQVTLSCSPISGHRSVSWYQQTPGQGLQFLFEYFSETQRNKGNFPGRFSGRQFSNSRSEMNVSTLELGDSALYLCASSSTGGVGAEAFFGQGTRLTVV.

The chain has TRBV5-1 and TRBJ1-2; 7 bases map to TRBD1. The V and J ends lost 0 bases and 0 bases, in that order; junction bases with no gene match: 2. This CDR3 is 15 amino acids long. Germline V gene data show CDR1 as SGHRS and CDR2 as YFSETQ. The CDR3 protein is CASSLGQGTNYGYTF. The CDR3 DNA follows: TGCGCCAGCAGCTTGGGACAGGGAACTAACTATGGCTACACCTTC.

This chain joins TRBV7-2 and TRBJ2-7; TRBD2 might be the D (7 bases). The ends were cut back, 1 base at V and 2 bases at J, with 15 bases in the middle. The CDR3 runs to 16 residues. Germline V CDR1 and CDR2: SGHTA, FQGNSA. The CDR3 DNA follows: TGTGCCAGCAGCTTAGGGGGGGGGCAGCGGGCCTACGAGCAGTACTTC. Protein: CASSLGGGQRAYEQYF. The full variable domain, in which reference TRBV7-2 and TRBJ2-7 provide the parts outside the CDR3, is GAGVSQSPSNKVTEKGKDVELRCDPISGHTALYWYRQSLGQGLEFLIYFQGNSAPDKSGLPSDRFSAERTGGSVSTLTIQRTQQEDSAVYLCASSLGGGQRAYEQYFGPGTRLTVT.

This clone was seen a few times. The DNA of the CDR3 is TGTGCCAGCGAGAGAGGGGAGGTACATGAGCAGTTCTTC. Translating it yields CASERGEVHEQFF. V and J are TRBV2 and TRBJ2-1, with TRBD2 as a possible D gene (6 bases). Germline-derived CDR1 and CDR2 are SNHLY and FYNNEI. Trimming took off 8 bases at V and 8 bases at J, with 16 bases between the two ends. The CDR3 extends over 13 amino acids.

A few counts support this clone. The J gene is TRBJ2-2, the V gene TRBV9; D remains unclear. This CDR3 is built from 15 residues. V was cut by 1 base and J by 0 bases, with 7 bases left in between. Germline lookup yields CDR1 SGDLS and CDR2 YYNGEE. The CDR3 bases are TGTGCCAGCAGCGTATCAGATACGAACACCGGGGAGCTGTTTTTT. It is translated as CASSVSDTNTGELFF. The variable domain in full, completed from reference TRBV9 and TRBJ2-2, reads DSGVTQTPKHLITATGQRVTLRCSPRSGDLSVYWYQQSLDQGLQFLIQYYNGEERAKGNILERFSAQQFPDLHSELNLSSLELGDSALYFCASSVSDTNTGELFFGEGSRLTVL.

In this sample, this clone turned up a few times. The CDR3 loop reads CASSYEVGTEAFF. The CDR3, as DNA: TGTGCCAGCAGTTACGAGGTGGGCACTGAAGCTTTCTTT. The chain employs TRBV6-5 and TRBJ1-1; D is unresolved. From germline, CDR1 is MNHEY and CDR2 SVGAGI. The CDR3 is 13 residues long. Trimming removed 2 bases from V and 4 bases from J, with 8 bases in between.

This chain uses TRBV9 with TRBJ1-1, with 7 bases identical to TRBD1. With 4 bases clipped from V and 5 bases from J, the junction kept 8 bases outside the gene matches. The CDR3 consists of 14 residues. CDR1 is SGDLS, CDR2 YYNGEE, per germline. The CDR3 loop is CASSPAGGRTEAFF. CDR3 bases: TGTGCCAGCAGCCCCGCAGGGGGTCGGACTGAAGCTTTCTTT.